This TCR beta chain was found in a study of CD8+ T cells in alopecia areata. For the study at large: In an open-label trial, patients got 5 to 10 mg tofacitinib twice daily. After 6 to 18 months of tofacitinib, follow-up continued 6 months off drug. Notes on the study in general: Just one nonresponder means the tie between baseline CD8+ expansion and response stays uncertain.

Following RNA extraction, reverse transcription yielded cDNA that acted as the sequencing template. Repertoires were generated with immunoSEQ multiplex PCR, while TCRdb's copy carries only in-frame clones and drops some. The data contain 200,000 to 250,000 clones, more than 45% of them singletons. Documented treatment: oral pan-JAK inhibitor, 5-10 mg twice daily. Collected material from alopecia areata patients comprised lesional scalp punch biopsies and peripheral blood. Looked up from germline, CDR1 is SGHAT and CDR2 is FQNNGV. V dropped 4 bases and J dropped 5 bases, with 12 bases sitting between them. CDR3 length: 13 residues. Points on this clone: No antigen is known for it.

This clonotype was obtained from a human donor with alopecia areata. This sequence joins TRBV11-2 and TRBJ2-7; D not resolved. The sequences come from CD4+ T cells sorted from blood, collected at week 4, from a patient treated with tofacitinib. DNA of the CDR3: TGTGCCAGCAGCTCCTACTCAACCCACGAGCAGTACTTC. This gives the protein CASSSYSTHEQYF.